The present T cell receptor beta chain was sequenced within a study of cytomegalovirus exposure and HLA in healthy donors. Study conclusions and caveats: Investigators reported 164 TCR beta chains as tied to cytomegalovirus. Subsequent analysis of the roughly 120 validation repertoires found a tendency for first-cohort TCR clusters to co-occur.

Profiling relied on immunoSEQ multiplex PCR, and the TCRdb table lists in-frame clones only, not all of them. This sample has 92,000 or so clones, with approximately 96% found just once. As regards this clone: The antigen is unknown.

The donors were part of the validation cohort, which consisted of roughly 120 subjects and was separate from the first cohort of 666 subjects. The receptor's source is a man aged 18 to 30 in good health and CMV-seronegative. Material for sequencing was PBMCs.

CDR3 in DNA: TGTGCCAGCAGCGTAGGGTTAGCGGGAGCTAAGGACAATGAGCAGTTCTTC. Amino acid sequence: CASSVGLAGAKDNEQFF. The genes are TRBV9 and TRBJ2-1; 9 positions agree with TRBD2. The V and J ends lost 0 bases and 5 bases, in that order; junction bases with no gene match: 9. This CDR3 is 17 amino acids long. The germline V gene has CDR1 SGDLS and CDR2 YYNGEE. Together with reference TRBV9 and TRBJ2-1, the CDR3 gives the full variable domain: DSGVTQTPKHLITATGQRVTLRCSPRSGDLSVYWYQQSLDQGLQFLIQYYNGEERAKGNILERFSAQQFPDLHSELNLSSLELGDSALYFCASSVGLAGAKDNEQFFGPGTRLTVL.